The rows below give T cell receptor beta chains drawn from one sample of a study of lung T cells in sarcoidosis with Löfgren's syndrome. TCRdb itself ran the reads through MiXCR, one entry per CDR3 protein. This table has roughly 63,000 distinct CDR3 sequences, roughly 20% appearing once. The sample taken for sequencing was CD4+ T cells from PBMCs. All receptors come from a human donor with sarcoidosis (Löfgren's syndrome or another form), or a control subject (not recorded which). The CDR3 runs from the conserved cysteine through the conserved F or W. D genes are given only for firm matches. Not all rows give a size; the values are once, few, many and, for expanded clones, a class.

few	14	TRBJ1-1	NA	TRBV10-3	CAISTDGLNTEAFF	TGTGCCATCAGCACAGACGGACTGAACACTGAAGCTTTCTTT
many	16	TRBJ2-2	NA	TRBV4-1	CASSRAAASYAGELFF	TGCGCCAGCAGTCGCGCGGCGGCTAGTTATGCCGGGGAGCTGTTTTTT
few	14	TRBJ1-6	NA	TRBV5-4	CASSSGTADSPLHF	TGTGCCAGCAGCTCCGGGACGGCGGATTCACCCCTCCACTTT
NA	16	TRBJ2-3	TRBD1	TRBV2	CASRVLPGQSTDTQYF	TGTGCCAGCAGGGTCCTCCCGGGACAGAGCACAGATACGCAGTATTTT
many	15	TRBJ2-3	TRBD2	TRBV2	CASSVGGRGADTQYF	TGTGCCAGCAGTGTGGGCGGGAGAGGCGCAGATACGCAGTATTTT
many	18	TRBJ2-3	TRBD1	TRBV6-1	CASSYQLPGQATTDTQYF	TGTGCCAGCAGTTATCAATTGCCGGGACAGGCGACCACAGATACGCAGTATTTT
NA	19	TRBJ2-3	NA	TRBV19	CASSIESGGVQRGLDTQYF	TGTGCCAGTAGTATAGAATCAGGAGGGGTCCAGAGGGGTTTGGATACGCAGTATTTT
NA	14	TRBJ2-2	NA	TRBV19	CASSIRGRTGELFF	TGTGCCAGTAGTATTAGAGGGCGCACCGGGGAGCTGTTTTTT
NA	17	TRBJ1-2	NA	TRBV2	CATLLNPTGIGDYGYTF	TGTGCCACTCTCTTAAATCCCACAGGGATCGGAGACTATGGCTACACCTTC
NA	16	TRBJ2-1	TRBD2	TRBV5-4	CASSSGTSGRTNEQFF	TGTGCCAGCAGCTCGGGGACTAGCGGGAGAACGAATGAGCAGTTCTTC
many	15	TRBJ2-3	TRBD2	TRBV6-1	CASLLAGGPSDTQYF	TGTGCCAGTCTTCTAGCGGGAGGGCCTTCAGATACGCAGTATTTT
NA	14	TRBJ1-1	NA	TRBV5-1	CASSSRERNTEAFF	TGCGCCAGCAGCTCCAGGGAGAGGAACACTGAAGCTTTCTTT
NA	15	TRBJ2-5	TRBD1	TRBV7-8	CASSSGQGAVETQYF	TGTGCCAGCAGCTCCGGACAGGGGGCCGTGGAGACCCAGTACTTC
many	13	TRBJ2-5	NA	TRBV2	CASSQLAQETQYF	TGTGCCAGCAGTCAACTAGCTCAAGAGACCCAGTACTTC
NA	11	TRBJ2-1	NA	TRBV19	CASSSRDEQFF	TGTGCCAGTAGTAGTAGGGATGAGCAGTTCTTC
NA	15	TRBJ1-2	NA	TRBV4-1	CASSQEIGANYGYTF	TGCGCCAGCAGCCAAGAAATTGGGGCAAACTATGGCTACACCTTC
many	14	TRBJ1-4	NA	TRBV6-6	CASSYRPAYEKLFF	TGTGCCAGCAGTTACCGACCGGCCTACGAAAAACTGTTTTTT
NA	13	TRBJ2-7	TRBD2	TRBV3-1	CASSLTSGYEQYF	TGTGCCAGCAGTCTCACTAGCGGATACGAGCAGTACTTC
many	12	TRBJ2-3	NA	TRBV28	CASSPPLNTQYF	TGTGCCAGCAGTCCCCCCCTAAATACGCAGTATTTT
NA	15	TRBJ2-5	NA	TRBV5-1	CASSLGTPGGETQYF	TGCGCCAGCAGCTTGGGGACACCCGGGGGCGAGACCCAGTACTTC
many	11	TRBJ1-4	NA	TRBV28	CASTENEKLFF	TGTGCCAGCACCGAAAATGAAAAACTGTTTTTT
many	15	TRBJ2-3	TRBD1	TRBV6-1	CASSDRDRAIDTQYF	TGTGCCAGCAGCGACCGGGACAGGGCCATAGATACGCAGTATTTT
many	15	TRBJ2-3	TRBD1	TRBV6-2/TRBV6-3	CASSSGTGTTDTQYF	TGTGCCAGCAGCTCCGGGACAGGGACGACAGATACGCAGTATTTT
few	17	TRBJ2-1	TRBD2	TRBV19	CASSMRKGTSGGALQFF	TGTGCCAGTAGTATGAGGAAAGGGACTAGCGGGGGGGCCCTGCAGTTCTTC
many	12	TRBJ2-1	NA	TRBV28	CASRERYNEQFF	TGTGCCAGCAGAGAACGGTACAATGAGCAGTTCTTC
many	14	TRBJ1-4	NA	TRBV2	CASRRGRNNEKLFF	TGTGCCAGCAGGAGGGGGAGAAATAATGAAAAACTGTTTTTT
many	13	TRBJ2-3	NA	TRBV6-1	CASSPGPPGAQYF	TGTGCCAGCAGTCCAGGGCCTCCGGGAGCGCAGTATTTT
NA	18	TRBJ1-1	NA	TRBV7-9	CASNPDVGAGRANTEAFF	TGTGCCAGCAACCCAGATGTGGGAGCAGGGCGGGCGAACACTGAAGCTTTCTTT
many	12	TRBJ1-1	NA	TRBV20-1	CSARMGTTEAFF	TGCAGTGCCCGCATGGGTACCACTGAAGCTTTCTTT
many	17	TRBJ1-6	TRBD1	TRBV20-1	CSARPPGGQGASSPLHF	TGCAGTGCTAGACCCCCGGGTGGACAGGGGGCTTCTTCACCCCTCCACTTT
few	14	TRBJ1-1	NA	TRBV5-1	CASSLESTTGGAFF	TGCGCCAGCAGCTTGGAAAGTACCACCGGGGGAGCTTTCTTT
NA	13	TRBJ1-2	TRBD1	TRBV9	CASSVRQGYGYTF	TGTGCCAGCAGCGTTCGACAGGGCTATGGCTACACCTTC
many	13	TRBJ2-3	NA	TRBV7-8	CASSPPTTDTQYF	TGTGCCAGCAGCCCCCCAACGACAGATACGCAGTATTTT
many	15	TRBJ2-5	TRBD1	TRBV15	CATSREDRGRETQYF	TGTGCCACCAGCAGAGAGGACAGGGGCAGGGAGACCCAGTACTTC
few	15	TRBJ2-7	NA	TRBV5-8	CASSLPAVAAYEQYF	TGTGCCAGCAGCCTCCCCGCGGTAGCGGCCTACGAGCAGTACTTC
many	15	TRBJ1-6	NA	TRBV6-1	CASSPRVRNNSPLHF	TGTGCCAGCAGCCCCCGAGTCAGAAATAATTCACCCCTCCACTTT
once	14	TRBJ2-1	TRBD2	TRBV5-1	CASSYTGTTNEQFF	TGCGCCAGCAGCTATACCGGGACTACGAATGAGCAGTTCTTC
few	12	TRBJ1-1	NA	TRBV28	CASSWGATEAFF	TGTGCCAGCAGTTGGGGGGCCACTGAAGCTTTCTTT
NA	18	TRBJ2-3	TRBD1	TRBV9	CASSLRGPGTGGADTQYF	TGTGCCAGCAGCTTGAGGGGTCCCGGGACAGGGGGCGCAGATACGCAGTATTTT
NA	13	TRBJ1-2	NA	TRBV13	CASSLGPAYDYTF	TGTGCCAGCAGCTTAGGGCCGGCTTATGACTACACCTTC
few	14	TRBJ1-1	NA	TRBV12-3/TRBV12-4	CASSLQGRPTEAFF	TGTGCCAGCAGTTTACAGGGACGGCCCACTGAAGCTTTCTTT
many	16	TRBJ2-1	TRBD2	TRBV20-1	CSAMIRGGSSYNEQFF	TGCAGTGCTATGATAAGGGGCGGGAGTTCCTACAATGAGCAGTTCTTC
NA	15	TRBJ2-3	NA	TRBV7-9	CASIPTGSVTDTQYF	TGTGCCAGCATCCCTACTGGGAGTGTTACAGATACGCAGTATTTT
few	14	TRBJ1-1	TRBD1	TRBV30	CAWSQTGGYTEAFF	TGTGCCTGGAGCCAGACAGGGGGCTATACTGAAGCTTTCTTT
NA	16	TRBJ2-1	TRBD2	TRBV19	CASSIGGASGRDEQFF	TGTGCCAGTAGTATTGGGGGGGCTAGCGGGCGGGATGAGCAGTTCTTC
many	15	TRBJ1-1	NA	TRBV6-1	CASRPRERVNTEAFF	TGTGCCAGCAGACCCAGGGAGCGAGTGAACACTGAAGCTTTCTTT
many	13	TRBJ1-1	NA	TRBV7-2	CASSPNIDRPAFF	TGTGCCAGCAGCCCTAATATCGACAGGCCAGCTTTCTTT
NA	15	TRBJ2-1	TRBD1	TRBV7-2	CASSQQGASYNEQFF	TGTGCCAGCAGCCAACAGGGGGCGTCCTACAATGAGCAGTTCTTC
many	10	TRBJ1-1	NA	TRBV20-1	CSAGGTEAFF	TGCAGTGCCGGGGGCACTGAAGCTTTCTTT
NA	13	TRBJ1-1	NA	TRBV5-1	CASSLGTDTEAFF	TGCGCCAGCAGCTTAGGGACGGACACTGAAGCTTTCTTT
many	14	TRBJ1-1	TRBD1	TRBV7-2	CASSPQGAMTEAFF	TGTGCCAGCAGCCCACAGGGGGCGATGACTGAAGCTTTCTTT
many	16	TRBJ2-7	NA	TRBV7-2	CASSQTRTGAHYEQYF	TGTGCCAGCAGCCAAACCCGGACGGGGGCCCACTACGAGCAGTACTTC
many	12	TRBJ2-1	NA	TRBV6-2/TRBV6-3	CASSYPTRGEFF	TGTGCCAGCAGTTACCCGACTAGAGGGGAGTTCTTC
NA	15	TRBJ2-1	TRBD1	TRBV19	CASSSPGTAYNEQFF	TGTGCCAGTAGTAGCCCCGGGACAGCGTACAATGAGCAGTTCTTC
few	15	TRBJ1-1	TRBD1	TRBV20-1	CSARVRQGVNTKAFF	TGCAGTGCTAGAGTACGACAGGGCGTGAACACTAAAGCTTTCTTT